One and the same sample provided the 10 T cell receptor beta chains below, sequenced in a study of T cells in Graves' hyperthyroidism and ophthalmopathy. It was RNA transcripts that yielded the amplified TCR beta CDR3 regions. TCR CDR3 underwent first-round RT-PCR with the HTBI primer set. MiXCR was run by TCRdb on the multiplex PCR reads, yielding one entry per CDR3 protein. The sample comprises a few hundred thousand distinct CDR3 sequences, around 42% of which are singletons, and around 20% rests with the top ten. Sequencing input: peripheral blood or thyroid tissue (not recorded which). These receptor sequences come from an adult woman with Graves' disease, either hyperthyroidism or ophthalmopathy (not recorded which).

This clonotype turned up a few times. The V call is TRBV25-1, the J call TRBJ2-7; 9 bases match TRBD1. The V gene's germline CDR1 is MGHDK and CDR2 SYGVNS. Germline trimming cut 2 bases from V and 2 bases from J; bases unmatched to any gene: 4. CDR3 size: 15 residues. The CDR3, as DNA: TGTGCCAGCAGTGAACCCGGGACAGGGACCTACGAGCAGTACTTC. Its translation: CASSEPGTGTYEQYF.

On this clonotype: A clone one base away is much larger, so this may be a read error. V gene TRBV12-3 or TRBV12-4 combines with J gene TRBJ2-7; D gene unclear. The CDR3 consists of 15 residues. DNA of the CDR3: TGTGCCAGCAGTCTATGGGCCGTCGGCCCCAATGAGCGGTACTTC. It encodes CASSLWAVGPNERYF.

The rearrangement joins TRBV20-1 to TRBJ2-7, with 12 nucleotides matching TRBD2. V shed 2 bases and J 3 bases; nucleotides not matched to a gene: 2. This CDR3 region has 14 residues. Germline V CDR1 and CDR2: DFQATT, SNEGSKA (reference sequence). The CDR3 here is CSARILAGGYEQYF. Here the CDR3 DNA reads TGCAGTGCTAGAATACTAGCGGGAGGCTACGAGCAGTACTTC.

V gene TRBV29-1 combines with J gene TRBJ2-7; either TRBD1 or TRBD2 may fit D (5 bases each). The CDR3 is made up of 12 amino acids. V was trimmed by 7 bases and J by 5 bases, leaving 15 bases between them. Germline V gene sequence: CDR1 SQVTM, CDR2 ANQGSEA. CDR3 loop: CSARGSGNEQYF. As DNA, the CDR3 is TGCAGCGCGAGGGGATCCGGTAACGAGCAGTACTTC.

The chain joins TRBV7-9 to TRBJ2-2, with 13 nucleotides matching TRBD2. Germline V CDR1 and CDR2: SEHNR, FQNEAQ (reference sequence). Trimming removed 4 bases from V and 11 bases from J; junction bases left unmatched: 4. This CDR3 region has 14 residues. The CDR3 loop is CASSWTSGRGELFF. In DNA, the CDR3 is TGTGCCAGCAGCTGGACTAGCGGGAGAGGTGAGCTGTTTTTT.

This clonotype has ten or more counts. The genes are TRBV5-1 and TRBJ1-1; D is possibly TRBD1 (5 bases). The CDR3 is 15 residues long. Germline CDR1 is SGHRS and CDR2 is YFSETQ. Trimming pared 4 bases from V and 2 bases from J, leaving 15 bases between. CDR3 bases: TGCGCCAGCAGCCTGAGACAGACACCTAACACTGAAGCTTTCTTT. Translation: CASSLRQTPNTEAFF.

Turning to this clonotype: A much larger clone lies one base from this, so it may be a read error. V and J are TRBV28 and TRBJ2-5; D is perhaps TRBD1 (6 bases). V shed 8 bases and J shed 4 bases, with 17 bases lying between them. Germline lookup yields CDR1 MDHEN and CDR2 SYDVKM. CDR3 length: 14 amino acids. The CDR3, as DNA: TGTGCCAGCTCAAGACAGGAAAGACCAGAGACCCAGTACTTC. Its protein is CASSRQERPETQYF.

In DNA, the CDR3 is TGCAGTGCTAGGGACAGGGGGAGACGGGGCCAAGAGACCCAGTACTTC. Translating it yields CSARDRGRRGQETQYF. This chain uses TRBV20-1 with TRBJ2-5; TRBD1 matches 10 bases. The CDR3 totals 16 residues. Germline V CDR1 and CDR2: DFQATT, SNEGSKA (reference sequence). The V gene end was trimmed by 3 bases and the J gene end by 1 base; junction bases not matched to a gene: 8.

In DNA, the CDR3 is TGTGCCAGCAGCGCGGAGGGTGAAGCTTTCTTT. It is translated as CASSAEGEAFF. This chain joins TRBV9 and TRBJ1-1; D not certain. CDR3 size: 11 residues. Trimming took off 3 bases at V and 7 bases at J, with 7 bases between the two ends. Germline CDR1 and CDR2: SGDLS and YYNGEE.

This clonotype was picked up many times. The V gene is TRBV10-3, the J gene TRBJ1-1; D might be TRBD1 (5 bases). CDR1 is ENHRY, CDR2 SYGVKD, per germline. The CDR3 is 16 residues long. V was trimmed by 6 bases and J by 3 bases, leaving 20 bases between them. The CDR3 DNA reads as TGTGCCATCAGGGCAGGGCTGAGTGGTATCGACACTGAAGCTTTCTTT. Protein: CAIRAGLSGIDTEAFF.